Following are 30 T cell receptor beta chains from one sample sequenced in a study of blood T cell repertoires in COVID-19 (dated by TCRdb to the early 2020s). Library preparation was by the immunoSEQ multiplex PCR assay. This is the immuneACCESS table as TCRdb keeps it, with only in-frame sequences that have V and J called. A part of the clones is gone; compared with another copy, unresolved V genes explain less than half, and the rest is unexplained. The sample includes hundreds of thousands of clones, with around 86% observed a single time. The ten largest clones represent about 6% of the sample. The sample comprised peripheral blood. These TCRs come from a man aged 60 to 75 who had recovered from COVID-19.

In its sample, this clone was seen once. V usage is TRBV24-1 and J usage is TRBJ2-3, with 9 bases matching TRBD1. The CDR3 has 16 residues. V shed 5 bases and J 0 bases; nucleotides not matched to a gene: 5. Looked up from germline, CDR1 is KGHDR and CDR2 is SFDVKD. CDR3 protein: CATSGGQGGSTDTQYF. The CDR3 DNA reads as TGTGCCACCAGTGGGGGACAGGGAGGGAGCACAGATACGCAGTATTTT.

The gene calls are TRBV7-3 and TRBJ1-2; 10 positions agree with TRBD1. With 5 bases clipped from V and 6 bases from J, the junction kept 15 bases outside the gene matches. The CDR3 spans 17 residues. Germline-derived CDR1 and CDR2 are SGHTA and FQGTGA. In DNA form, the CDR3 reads TGTGCCAGCAGCCTCAGTCGACCGGGACAGGGGATTGATGGCTACACCTTC. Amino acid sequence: CASSLSRPGQGIDGYTF. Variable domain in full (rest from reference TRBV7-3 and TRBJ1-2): GAGVSQTPSNKVTEKGKYVELRCDPISGHTALYWYRQSLGQGPEFLIYFQGTGAADDSGLPNDRFFAVRPEGSVSTLKIQRTERGDSAVYLCASSLSRPGQGIDGYTFGSGTRLTVV.

The CDR3 sequence: CASSYGTGRTEAFF. The CDR3 DNA sequence: TGTGCCAGCTCCTACGGGACAGGGAGGACTGAAGCTTTCTTT. The rearrangement joins TRBV18 to TRBJ1-1; 9 nucleotides align to TRBD1. Losses at the gene ends were 6 bases for V and 5 bases for J; bases not matched to a gene: 7. This CDR3 is built from 14 residues. The germline CDR1 and CDR2 sequences are KGHSH and LQKENI.

The CDR3 sequence: CASSVDRPNTGELFF. As DNA, the CDR3 is TGTGCCAGCAGCGTGGACAGACCGAACACCGGGGAGCTGTTTTTT. The chain is built from TRBV6-5 and TRBJ2-2; D is perhaps TRBD1 (6 bases). This CDR3 contains 15 residues. V was pared by 6 bases and J by 0 bases, with 11 bases between. Germline values: CDR1 MNHEY, CDR2 SVGAGI.

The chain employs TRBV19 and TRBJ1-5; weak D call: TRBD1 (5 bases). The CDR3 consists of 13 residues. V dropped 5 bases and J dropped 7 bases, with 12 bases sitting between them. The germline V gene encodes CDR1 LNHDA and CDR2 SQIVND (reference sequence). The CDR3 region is CASSGGDFQPQHF. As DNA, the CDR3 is TGTGCCAGTAGTGGGGGGGATTTCCAGCCCCAGCATTTT.

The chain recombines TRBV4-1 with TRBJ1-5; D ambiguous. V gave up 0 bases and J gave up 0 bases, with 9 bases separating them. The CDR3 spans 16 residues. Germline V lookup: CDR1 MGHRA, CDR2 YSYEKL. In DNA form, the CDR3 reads TGCGCCAGCAGCCAAGATCCCACAGTTAGCAATCAGCCCCAGCATTTT. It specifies CASSQDPTVSNQPQHF.

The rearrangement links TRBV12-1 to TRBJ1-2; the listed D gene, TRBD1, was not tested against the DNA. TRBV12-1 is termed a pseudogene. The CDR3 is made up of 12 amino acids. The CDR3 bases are TGTGCCAGCAGCCCGAATCTGGGCGGCTACACCTTC. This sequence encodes CASSPNLGGYTF.

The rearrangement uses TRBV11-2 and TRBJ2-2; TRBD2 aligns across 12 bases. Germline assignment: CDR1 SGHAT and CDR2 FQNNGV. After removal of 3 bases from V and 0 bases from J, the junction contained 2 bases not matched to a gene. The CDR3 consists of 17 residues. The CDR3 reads CASSFASGGANTGELFF. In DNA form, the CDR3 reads TGTGCCAGCAGCTTCGCTAGCGGGGGGGCGAACACCGGGGAGCTGTTTTTT.

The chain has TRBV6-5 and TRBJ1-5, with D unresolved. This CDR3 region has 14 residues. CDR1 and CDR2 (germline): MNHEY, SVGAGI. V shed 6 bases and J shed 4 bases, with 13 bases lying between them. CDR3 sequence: CASSREGRNQPQHF. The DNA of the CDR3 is TGTGCCAGCAGCCGGGAGGGTCGGAATCAGCCCCAGCATTTT.

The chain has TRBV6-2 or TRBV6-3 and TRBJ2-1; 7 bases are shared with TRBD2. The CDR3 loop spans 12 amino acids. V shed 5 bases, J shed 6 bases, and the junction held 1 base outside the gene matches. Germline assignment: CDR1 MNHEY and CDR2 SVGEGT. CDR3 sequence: CASSGGGNEQFF. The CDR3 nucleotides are TGTGCCAGCAGTGGGGGGGGCAATGAGCAGTTCTTC.

The CDR3: CASSEAGGQFF. The CDR3, as DNA: TGTGCCAGCAGTGAAGCGGGGGGGCAGTTCTTC. The chain has TRBV2 and TRBJ2-1, with a weak D call TRBD2 (6 bases). This CDR3 contains 11 residues. The germline V gene has CDR1 SNHLY and CDR2 FYNNEI. The V and J ends lost 0 bases and 12 bases respectively, with 6 bases between them.

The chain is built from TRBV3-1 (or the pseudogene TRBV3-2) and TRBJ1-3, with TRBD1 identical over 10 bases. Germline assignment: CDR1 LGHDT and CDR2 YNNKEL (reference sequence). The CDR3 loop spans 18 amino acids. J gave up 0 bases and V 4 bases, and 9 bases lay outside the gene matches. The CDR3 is CASSPFVGQGFSGNTIYF. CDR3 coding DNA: TGTGCCAGCAGCCCGTTCGTGGGACAGGGGTTCTCTGGAAACACCATATATTTT.

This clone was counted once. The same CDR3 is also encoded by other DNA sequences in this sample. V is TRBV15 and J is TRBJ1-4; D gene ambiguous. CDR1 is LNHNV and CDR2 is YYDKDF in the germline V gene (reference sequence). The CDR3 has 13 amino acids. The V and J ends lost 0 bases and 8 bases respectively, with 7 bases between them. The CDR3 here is CATSRDFREKLFF. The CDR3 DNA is TGTGCCACCAGCAGAGATTTTCGGGAAAAACTGTTTTTT.

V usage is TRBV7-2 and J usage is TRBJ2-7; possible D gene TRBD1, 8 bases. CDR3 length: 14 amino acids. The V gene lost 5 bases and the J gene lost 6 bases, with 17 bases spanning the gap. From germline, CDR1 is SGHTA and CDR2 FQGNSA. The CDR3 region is CASSTTGVAGEQYF. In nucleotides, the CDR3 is TGTGCCAGCAGCACGACAGGGGTAGCGGGCGAGCAGTACTTC.

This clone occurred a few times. CDR3 sequence: CASSPADILPSNQPQHF. The CDR3 DNA follows: TGCGCCAGCAGCCCTGCTGACATACTTCCAAGCAATCAGCCCCAGCATTTT. The chain combines TRBV5-1 with TRBJ1-5; D ambiguous. The V gene lost 4 bases and the J gene lost 1 base, with 18 bases spanning the gap. From germline, CDR1 is SGHRS and CDR2 YFSETQ. The CDR3 consists of 17 residues.

The CDR3 reads CASSLEGSGNTIYF. DNA of the CDR3: TGCGCCAGCAGCTTGGAGGGGTCTGGAAACACCATATATTTT. This chain joins TRBV5-1 and TRBJ1-3; a possible D gene is TRBD1 (5 bases). With 0 bases removed from V and 1 base from J, the gap between germline ends came to 5 bases. The CDR3 contains 14 residues. From germline, CDR1 is SGHRS and CDR2 YFSETQ.

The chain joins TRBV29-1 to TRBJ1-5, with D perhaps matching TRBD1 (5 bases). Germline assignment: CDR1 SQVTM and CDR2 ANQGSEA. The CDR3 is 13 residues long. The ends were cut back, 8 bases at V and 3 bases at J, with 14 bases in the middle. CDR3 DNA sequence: TGCAGCTTCGGGGGGGGTCTCAATCAGCCCCAGCATTTT. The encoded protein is CSFGGGLNQPQHF.

CDR3 coding DNA: TGTGCCAGCAGTGACCCAGGGAGGAATCAGCCCCAGCATTTT. Translated, it gives CASSDPGRNQPQHF. The gene calls are TRBV6-1 and TRBJ1-5; weak D call: TRBD1 (5 bases). This CDR3 comprises 14 residues. V lost 3 bases to trimming and J lost 4 bases, with 10 bases between them. In germline, CDR1 is MNHNS, CDR2 SASEGT.

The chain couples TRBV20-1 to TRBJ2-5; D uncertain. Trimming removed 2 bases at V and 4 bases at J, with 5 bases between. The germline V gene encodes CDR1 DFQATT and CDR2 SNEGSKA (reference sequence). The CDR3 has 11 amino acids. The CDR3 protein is CSARNGETQYF. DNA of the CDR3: TGCAGTGCTAGAAACGGAGAGACCCAGTACTTC.

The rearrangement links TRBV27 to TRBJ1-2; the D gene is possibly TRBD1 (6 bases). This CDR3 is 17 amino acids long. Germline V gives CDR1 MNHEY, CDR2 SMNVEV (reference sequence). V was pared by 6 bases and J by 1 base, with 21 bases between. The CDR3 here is CASSRGPRGGLNYGYTF. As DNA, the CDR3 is TGTGCCAGCAGCCGGGGCCCCAGGGGCGGCCTTAACTATGGCTACACCTTC.

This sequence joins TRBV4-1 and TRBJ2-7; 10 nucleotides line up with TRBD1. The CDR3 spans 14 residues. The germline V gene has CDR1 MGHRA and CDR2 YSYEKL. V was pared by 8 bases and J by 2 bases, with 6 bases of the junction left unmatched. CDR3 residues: CASSRTGGPYEQYF. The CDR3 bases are TGCGCCAGCTCCCGGACAGGGGGGCCCTACGAGCAGTACTTC.

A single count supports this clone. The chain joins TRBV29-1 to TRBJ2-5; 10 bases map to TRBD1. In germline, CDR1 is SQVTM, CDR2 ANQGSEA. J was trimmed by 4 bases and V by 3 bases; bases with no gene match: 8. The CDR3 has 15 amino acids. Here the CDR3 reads CSVEWRDRGGETQYF. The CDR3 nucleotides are TGCAGCGTTGAGTGGCGGGACAGGGGAGGAGAGACCCAGTACTTC.

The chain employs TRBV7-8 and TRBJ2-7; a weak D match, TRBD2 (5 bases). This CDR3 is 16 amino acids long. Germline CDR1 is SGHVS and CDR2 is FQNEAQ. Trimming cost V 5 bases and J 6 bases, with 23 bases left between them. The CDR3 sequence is CASSTSEAWASGEQYF. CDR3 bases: TGTGCCAGCAGCACGTCGGAGGCGTGGGCATCCGGCGAGCAGTACTTC.

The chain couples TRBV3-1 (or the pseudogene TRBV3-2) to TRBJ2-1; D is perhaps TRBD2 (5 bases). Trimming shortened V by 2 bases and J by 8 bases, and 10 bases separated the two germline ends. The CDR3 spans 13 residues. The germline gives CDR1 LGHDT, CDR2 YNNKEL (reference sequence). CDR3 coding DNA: TGTGCCAGCAGCCAACTAGCACGGTATGAGCAGTTCTTC. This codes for CASSQLARYEQFF.

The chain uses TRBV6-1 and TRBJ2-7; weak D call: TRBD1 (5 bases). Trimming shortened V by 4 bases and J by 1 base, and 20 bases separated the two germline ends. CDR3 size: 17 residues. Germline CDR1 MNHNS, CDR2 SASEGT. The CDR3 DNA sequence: TGTGCCAGCAGTGTTGGGGCACGGGCAGTGCTTTCCTACGAGCAGTACTTC. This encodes CASSVGARAVLSYEQYF.

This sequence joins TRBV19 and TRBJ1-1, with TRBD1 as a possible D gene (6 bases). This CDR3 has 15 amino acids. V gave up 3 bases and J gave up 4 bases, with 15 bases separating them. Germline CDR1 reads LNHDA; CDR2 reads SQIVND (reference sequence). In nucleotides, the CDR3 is TGTGCCAGTAGTATCCTACAGGGCGGATCCACTGAAGCTTTCTTT. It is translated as CASSILQGGSTEAFF.

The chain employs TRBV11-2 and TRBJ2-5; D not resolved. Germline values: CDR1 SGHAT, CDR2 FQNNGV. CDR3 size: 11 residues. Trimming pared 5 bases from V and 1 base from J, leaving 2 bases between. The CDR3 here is CASSLQETQYF. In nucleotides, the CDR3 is TGTGCCAGCAGCCTCCAAGAGACCCAGTACTTC. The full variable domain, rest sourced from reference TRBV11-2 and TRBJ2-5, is EAGVAQSPRYKIIEKRQSVAFWCNPISGHATLYWYQQILGQGPKLLIQFQNNGVVDDSQLPKDRFSAERLKGVDSTLKIQPAKLEDSAVYLCASSLQETQYFGPGTRLLVL.

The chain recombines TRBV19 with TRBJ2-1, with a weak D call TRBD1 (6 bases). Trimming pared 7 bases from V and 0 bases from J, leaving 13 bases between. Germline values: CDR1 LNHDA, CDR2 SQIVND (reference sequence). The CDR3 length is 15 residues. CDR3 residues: CASKGTSSSYNEQFF. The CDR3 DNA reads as TGTGCCAGTAAGGGGACATCCAGCTCCTACAATGAGCAGTTCTTC. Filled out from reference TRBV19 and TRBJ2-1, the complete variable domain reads DGGITQSPKYLFRKEGQNVTLSCEQNLNHDAMYWYRQDPGQGLRLIYYSQIVNDFQKGDIAEGYSVSREKKESFPLTVTSAQKNPTAFYLCASKGTSSSYNEQFFGPGTRLTVL.

The CDR3 coding sequence is TGCGCCAGCAGCCAAGAGAAGGCAGGGGGTCGGGACTATGGCTACACCTTC. The encoded protein is CASSQEKAGGRDYGYTF. This chain links TRBV4-3 with TRBJ1-2; 7 bases fit TRBD1. CDR3 length: 17 amino acids. J was trimmed by 3 bases and V by 0 bases; bases with no gene match: 10. Germline V gives CDR1 LGHNA, CDR2 YSLEER.

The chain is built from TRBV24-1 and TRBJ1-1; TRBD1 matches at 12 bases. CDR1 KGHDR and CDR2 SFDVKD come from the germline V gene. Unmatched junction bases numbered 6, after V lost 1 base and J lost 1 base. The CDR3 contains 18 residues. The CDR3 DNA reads TGTGCCACCAGTGATTTTGGGACAGGGGGCAACGGGAACACTGAAGCTTTCTTT. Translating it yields CATSDFGTGGNGNTEAFF.